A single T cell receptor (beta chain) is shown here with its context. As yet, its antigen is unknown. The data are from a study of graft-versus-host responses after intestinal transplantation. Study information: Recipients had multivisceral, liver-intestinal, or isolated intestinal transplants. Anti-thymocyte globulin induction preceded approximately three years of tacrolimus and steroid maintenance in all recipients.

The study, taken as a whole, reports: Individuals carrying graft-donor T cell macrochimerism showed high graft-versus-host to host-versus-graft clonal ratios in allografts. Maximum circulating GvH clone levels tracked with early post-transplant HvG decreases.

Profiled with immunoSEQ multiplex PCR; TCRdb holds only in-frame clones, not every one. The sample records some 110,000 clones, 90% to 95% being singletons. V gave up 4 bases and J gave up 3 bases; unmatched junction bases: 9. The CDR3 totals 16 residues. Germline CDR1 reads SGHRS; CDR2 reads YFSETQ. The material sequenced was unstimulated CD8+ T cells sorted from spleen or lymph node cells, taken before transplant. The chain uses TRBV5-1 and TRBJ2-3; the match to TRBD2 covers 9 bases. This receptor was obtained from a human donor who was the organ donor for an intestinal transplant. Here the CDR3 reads CASSLTAGGETDTQYF. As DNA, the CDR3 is TGCGCCAGCAGCCTGACAGCGGGAGGAGAAACAGATACGCAGTATTTT. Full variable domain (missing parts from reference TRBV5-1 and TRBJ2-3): KAGVTQTPRYLIKTRGQQVTLSCSPISGHRSVSWYQQTPGQGLQFLFEYFSETQRNKGNFPGRFSGRQFSNSRSEMNVSTLELGDSALYLCASSLTAGGETDTQYFGPGTRLTVL.